The rows below give T cell receptor beta chains drawn from one sample of a study of T cells in Graves' hyperthyroidism and ophthalmopathy. In TCRdb, the multiplex PCR reads were re-called with MiXCR into one record per CDR3 protein. The table lists about 640,000 distinct CDR3 sequences, less than 25% of them singletons. The sequenced material came from blood. These receptors were collected from a young man with Graves' ophthalmopathy. Both conserved end residues are part of each CDR3. Fields, in order: J gene, clone size, V gene, D gene, CDR3 protein, CDR3 DNA. The D gene is left open where the match is weak. Expanded clones are given a class, and other clones once, few, many or no size at all.

J gene: TRBJ2-7
clone size: few
V gene: TRBV27
D gene: -
CDR3 protein: CASSRRRAYEQYF
CDR3 DNA: TGTGCCAGCAGTCGACGGAGGGCCTACGAGCAGTACTTC

J gene: TRBJ2-7
clone size: -
V gene: TRBV5-8
D gene: -
CDR3 protein: CASAGERYSYEQYF
CDR3 DNA: TGTGCCAGCGCCGGGGAGCGGTACTCCTACGAGCAGTACTTC

J gene: TRBJ2-3
clone size: few
V gene: TRBV4-2
D gene: -
CDR3 protein: CASSRQLTTDRTDTQYF
CDR3 DNA: TGTGCCAGCAGCCGGCAACTGACCACGGACCGCACAGATACGCAGTATTTT

J gene: TRBJ2-3
clone size: -
V gene: TRBV10-3
D gene: TRBD1
CDR3 protein: CAISDAGGATDTQYF
CDR3 DNA: TGTGCCATCAGTGACGCAGGGGGCGCAACAGATACGCAGTATTTT

J gene: TRBJ1-6
clone size: few
V gene: TRBV28
D gene: -
CDR3 protein: CASKKEELYNSPLHF
CDR3 DNA: TGTGCCAGCAAAAAGGAGGAACTTTATAATTCACCCCTCCACTTT

J gene: TRBJ1-4
clone size: few
V gene: TRBV11-2
D gene: -
CDR3 protein: CASSSTGWGEKLFF
CDR3 DNA: TGTGCCAGCAGCTCAACAGGGTGGGGTGAAAAACTGTTTTTT

J gene: TRBJ1-2
clone size: -
V gene: TRBV9
D gene: -
CDR3 protein: CASSVKGDWLYGYTF
CDR3 DNA: TGTGCCAGCAGCGTAAAGGGAGACTGGCTCTATGGCTACACCTTC

J gene: TRBJ2-3
clone size: many
V gene: TRBV27
D gene: -
CDR3 protein: CASSNPPDTQYF
CDR3 DNA: TGTGCCAGCAGCAACCCCCCCGATACGCAGTATTTT

J gene: TRBJ1-1
clone size: -
V gene: TRBV28
D gene: -
CDR3 protein: CASGLTETEAFF
CDR3 DNA: TGTGCCAGCGGACTCACTGAAACTGAAGCTTTCTTT

J gene: TRBJ1-2
clone size: few
V gene: TRBV9
D gene: -
CDR3 protein: CASSGRNEVNYGYTF
CDR3 DNA: TGTGCCAGCAGCGGCCGGAATGAAGTTAACTATGGCTACACCTTC

J gene: TRBJ1-1
clone size: -
V gene: TRBV29-1
D gene: -
CDR3 protein: CSARPQNTEAFF
CDR3 DNA: TGCAGCGCCAGACCCCAGAATACTGAAGCTTTCTTT

J gene: TRBJ1-1
clone size: few
V gene: TRBV3-1
D gene: TRBD1
CDR3 protein: CASSRDRGYTEAFF
CDR3 DNA: TGTGCCAGCAGCCGGGACAGGGGTTACACTGAAGCTTTCTTT

J gene: TRBJ1-5
clone size: -
V gene: TRBV5-1
D gene: -
CDR3 protein: CASSLDNGNQPQHF
CDR3 DNA: TGCGCCAGCAGCTTGGACAACGGCAATCAGCCCCAGCATTTT

J gene: TRBJ2-3
clone size: -
V gene: TRBV29-1
D gene: -
CDR3 protein: CSVVLVQGSSPAQYF
CDR3 DNA: TGCAGCGTTGTCTTAGTCCAGGGAAGTTCGCCTGCGCAGTATTTT

J gene: TRBJ2-1
clone size: few
V gene: TRBV3-1
D gene: -
CDR3 protein: CASSVPRGPYNEQFF
CDR3 DNA: TGTGCCAGCAGCGTCCCTCGGGGGCCCTACAATGAGCAGTTCTTC

J gene: TRBJ1-1
clone size: many
V gene: TRBV18
D gene: -
CDR3 protein: CASSGPYEGMNTEAFF
CDR3 DNA: TGTGCCAGCTCAGGACCATACGAGGGGATGAACACTGAAGCTTTCTTT

J gene: TRBJ2-7
clone size: -
V gene: TRBV28
D gene: TRBD2
CDR3 protein: CASRATGGSYEQYF
CDR3 DNA: TGTGCCAGCAGAGCGACGGGGGGCTCCTACGAGCAGTACTTC

J gene: TRBJ1-2
clone size: many
V gene: TRBV29-1
D gene: TRBD1
CDR3 protein: CSASVQGANFYGYTF
CDR3 DNA: TGCAGCGCGTCAGTACAGGGGGCAAACTTCTATGGCTACACCTTC

J gene: TRBJ1-4
clone size: few
V gene: TRBV5-1
D gene: -
CDR3 protein: CASSSGMDEKLFF
CDR3 DNA: TGCGCCAGCAGCTCAGGGATGGACGAAAAACTGTTTTTT

J gene: TRBJ1-2
clone size: few
V gene: TRBV19
D gene: -
CDR3 protein: CASSGQLTNYGYTF
CDR3 DNA: TGTGCCAGTAGCGGACAGCTGACTAACTATGGCTACACCTTC

J gene: TRBJ2-1
clone size: few
V gene: TRBV19
D gene: TRBD2
CDR3 protein: CASSGSGTSGRNEQFF
CDR3 DNA: TGTGCCAGTAGCGGCTCCGGGACTAGCGGGAGGAATGAGCAGTTCTTC

J gene: TRBJ2-3
clone size: -
V gene: TRBV30
D gene: -
CDR3 protein: CAWSPYGELPDTQYF
CDR3 DNA: TGTGCCTGGAGCCCGTACGGGGAGCTCCCAGATACGCAGTATTTT

J gene: TRBJ1-5
clone size: -
V gene: TRBV19
D gene: -
CDR3 protein: CASSRTALSNQPQHF
CDR3 DNA: TGTGCCAGTAGCCGGACGGCCCTTAGCAATCAGCCCCAGCATTTT

J gene: TRBJ2-7
clone size: -
V gene: TRBV5-5
D gene: -
CDR3 protein: CASNFPGSVEQYF
CDR3 DNA: TGTGCCAGCAATTTCCCAGGTTCGGTCGAGCAGTACTTC

J gene: TRBJ1-4
clone size: -
V gene: TRBV30
D gene: TRBD1
CDR3 protein: CAWSVGTATNEKLFF
CDR3 DNA: TGTGCCTGGAGTGTGGGGACAGCAACTAATGAAAAACTGTTTTTT

J gene: TRBJ1-5
clone size: -
V gene: TRBV5-5
D gene: TRBD1
CDR3 protein: CASSSLQGNSNQPQHF
CDR3 DNA: TGTGCCAGCAGCTCCCTACAGGGGAATAGCAATCAGCCCCAGCATTTT

J gene: TRBJ1-1
clone size: many
V gene: TRBV5-5
D gene: -
CDR3 protein: CASSNGGTLNSEAFF
CDR3 DNA: TGTGCCAGCAGCAACGGCGGGACATTGAACTCTGAAGCTTTCTTT

J gene: TRBJ1-5
clone size: few
V gene: TRBV12-3/TRBV12-4
D gene: -
CDR3 protein: CASSPPAGAGQPQHF
CDR3 DNA: TGTGCCAGCAGCCCCCCGGCGGGCGCAGGACAGCCCCAGCATTTT

J gene: TRBJ2-1
clone size: many
V gene: TRBV5-1
D gene: -
CDR3 protein: CASSFTGQSSSYNEQFF
CDR3 DNA: TGCGCCAGCAGCTTTACCGGACAGTCGAGCTCCTACAATGAGCAGTTCTTC

J gene: TRBJ2-3
clone size: -
V gene: TRBV6-1
D gene: -
CDR3 protein: CASKTGLVTTQYF
CDR3 DNA: TGTGCCAGCAAAACAGGCCTAGTGACTACGCAGTATTTT

J gene: TRBJ2-7
clone size: -
V gene: TRBV5-1
D gene: -
CDR3 protein: CASSVDRTYEQYF
CDR3 DNA: TGCGCCAGCAGCGTGGACCGAACCTACGAGCAGTACTTC

J gene: TRBJ2-5
clone size: -
V gene: TRBV19
D gene: -
CDR3 protein: CASSIDFQETQYF
CDR3 DNA: TGTGCCAGTAGTATAGACTTCCAAGAGACCCAGTACTTC

J gene: TRBJ2-1
clone size: few
V gene: TRBV5-1
D gene: -
CDR3 protein: CASSLAEVNYNEQFF
CDR3 DNA: TGCGCCAGCAGCTTGGCGGAGGTAAACTACAATGAGCAGTTCTTC

J gene: TRBJ2-3
clone size: many
V gene: TRBV20-1
D gene: TRBD2
CDR3 protein: CSASGASGRRSTDTQYF
CDR3 DNA: TGCAGTGCCAGTGGGGCTAGCGGGAGGCGGAGCACAGATACGCAGTATTTT

J gene: TRBJ2-5
clone size: -
V gene: TRBV28
D gene: TRBD2
CDR3 protein: CASSSRTSGTGETQYF
CDR3 DNA: TGTGCCAGCAGTTCGCGGACTAGCGGAACGGGAGAGACCCAGTACTTC

J gene: TRBJ2-1
clone size: few
V gene: TRBV20-1
D gene: -
CDR3 protein: CSAKASPYNEQFF
CDR3 DNA: TGCAGTGCTAAGGCTAGCCCCTACAATGAGCAGTTCTTC

J gene: TRBJ2-1
clone size: -
V gene: TRBV7-9
D gene: TRBD1
CDR3 protein: CASSLAGDRASNEQFF
CDR3 DNA: TGTGCCAGCAGCTTAGCGGGGGACAGAGCGAGTAATGAGCAGTTCTTC

J gene: TRBJ2-7
clone size: -
V gene: TRBV7-2
D gene: -
CDR3 protein: CASSLAPVAATYEQYF
CDR3 DNA: TGTGCCAGCAGCTTAGCGCCCGTTGCCGCCACCTACGAGCAGTACTTC

J gene: TRBJ1-1
clone size: -
V gene: TRBV30
D gene: -
CDR3 protein: CAWSVASVLYLNTEAFF
CDR3 DNA: TGTGCCTGGAGTGTAGCGTCGGTCCTTTACTTGAACACTGAAGCTTTCTTT

J gene: TRBJ2-3
clone size: -
V gene: TRBV9
D gene: TRBD2
CDR3 protein: CASSPTGTSGQGTQYF
CDR3 DNA: TGTGCCAGCAGCCCTACCGGGACTAGCGGGCAGGGTACGCAGTATTTT

J gene: TRBJ2-3
clone size: many
V gene: TRBV28
D gene: TRBD2
CDR3 protein: CASSATTSAVSTDTQYF
CDR3 DNA: TGTGCCAGCAGCGCCACCACTAGCGCAGTTAGCACAGATACGCAGTATTTT

J gene: TRBJ1-1
clone size: few
V gene: TRBV4-3
D gene: TRBD1
CDR3 protein: CASSQDQGGTRFYVNTEAFF
CDR3 DNA: TGCGCCAGCAGCCAAGATCAGGGGGGTACGCGGTTCTACGTGAACACTGAAGCTTTCTTT

J gene: TRBJ2-2
clone size: -
V gene: TRBV7-3
D gene: -
CDR3 protein: CASSSREIGELFF
CDR3 DNA: TGTGCCAGCAGCTCGCGGGAAATCGGGGAGCTGTTTTTT

J gene: TRBJ2-1
clone size: few
V gene: TRBV19
D gene: -
CDR3 protein: CASSIATGYEQFF
CDR3 DNA: TGTGCCAGTAGTATCGCTACAGGGTATGAGCAGTTCTTC

J gene: TRBJ2-7
clone size: -
V gene: TRBV19
D gene: -
CDR3 protein: CASSIFGDDEQYF
CDR3 DNA: TGTGCCAGTAGTATATTCGGGGACGACGAGCAGTACTTC

J gene: TRBJ2-5
clone size: few
V gene: TRBV6-2/TRBV6-3
D gene: -
CDR3 protein: CASTVGTLLYF
CDR3 DNA: TGTGCCAGCACCGTCGGGACTCTCCTGTACTTC

J gene: TRBJ2-1
clone size: -
V gene: TRBV27
D gene: TRBD2
CDR3 protein: CASSRLDGRTDEQFF
CDR3 DNA: TGTGCCAGCAGTAGACTAGACGGGAGGACCGATGAGCAGTTCTTC

J gene: TRBJ2-7
clone size: many
V gene: TRBV7-9
D gene: -
CDR3 protein: CASSLPGTYEQYF
CDR3 DNA: TGTGCCAGCAGCTTACCAGGGACCTACGAGCAGTACTTC

J gene: TRBJ2-2
clone size: many
V gene: TRBV28
D gene: -
CDR3 protein: CASSSHDDGGTGELFF
CDR3 DNA: TGTGCCAGCAGTTCCCACGACGACGGCGGCACCGGGGAGCTGTTTTTT

J gene: TRBJ1-5
clone size: -
V gene: TRBV12-3/TRBV12-4
D gene: -
CDR3 protein: CASSLREGNQPQHF
CDR3 DNA: TGTGCCAGCAGTTTAAGGGAGGGCAATCAGCCCCAGCATTTT

J gene: TRBJ2-3
clone size: many
V gene: TRBV7-2
D gene: -
CDR3 protein: CASSLILLDTQYF
CDR3 DNA: TGTGCCAGCAGCTTAATTCTGTTAGATACGCAGTATTTT

J gene: TRBJ2-7
clone size: -
V gene: TRBV7-8
D gene: TRBD2
CDR3 protein: CASSLEGTSDEQYF
CDR3 DNA: TGTGCCAGCAGCTTAGAAGGGACTAGCGACGAGCAGTACTTC

J gene: TRBJ2-1
clone size: -
V gene: TRBV2
D gene: -
CDR3 protein: CASSEASGAPKGNEQFF
CDR3 DNA: TGTGCCAGCAGTGAAGCATCCGGGGCCCCCAAAGGGAATGAGCAGTTCTTC

J gene: TRBJ2-5
clone size: few
V gene: TRBV5-1
D gene: -
CDR3 protein: CASSLEPGRQETQYF
CDR3 DNA: TGCGCCAGCAGCTTGGAGCCAGGGCGACAAGAGACCCAGTACTTC

J gene: TRBJ2-7
clone size: few
V gene: TRBV2
D gene: TRBD1
CDR3 protein: CASSAPGQGTSYEQYF
CDR3 DNA: TGTGCCAGCAGCGCCCCGGGACAGGGGACGTCCTACGAGCAGTACTTC

J gene: TRBJ2-1
clone size: once
V gene: TRBV7-2
D gene: -
CDR3 protein: CASSFNPLAGGYNEQFF
CDR3 DNA: TGTGCCAGCAGCTTTAACCCTCTAGCAGGGGGGTACAATGAGCAGTTCTTC

J gene: TRBJ2-5
clone size: -
V gene: TRBV12-3/TRBV12-4
D gene: TRBD1
CDR3 protein: CASRPWTGGQETQYF
CDR3 DNA: TGTGCCAGCAGACCCTGGACAGGGGGTCAAGAGACCCAGTACTTC